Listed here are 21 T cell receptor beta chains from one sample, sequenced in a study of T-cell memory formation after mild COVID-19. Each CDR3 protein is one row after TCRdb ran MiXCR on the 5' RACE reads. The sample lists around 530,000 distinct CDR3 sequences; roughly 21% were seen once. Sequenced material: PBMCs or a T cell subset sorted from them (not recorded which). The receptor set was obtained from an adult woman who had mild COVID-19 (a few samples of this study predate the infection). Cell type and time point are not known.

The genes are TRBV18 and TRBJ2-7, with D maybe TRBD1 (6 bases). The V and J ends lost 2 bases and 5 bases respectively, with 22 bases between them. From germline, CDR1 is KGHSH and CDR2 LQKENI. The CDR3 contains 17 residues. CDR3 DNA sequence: TGTGCCAGCTCACCAGTTGAAAGGGGGTATGCGTTCGACGAGCAGTACTTC. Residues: CASSPVERGYAFDEQYF. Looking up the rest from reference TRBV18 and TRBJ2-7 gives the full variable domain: NAGVMQNPRHLVRRRGQEARLRCSPMKGHSHVYWYRQLPEEGLKFMVYLQKENIIDESGMPKERFSAEFPKEGPSILRIQQVVRGDSAAYFCASSPVERGYAFDEQYFGPGTRLTVT.

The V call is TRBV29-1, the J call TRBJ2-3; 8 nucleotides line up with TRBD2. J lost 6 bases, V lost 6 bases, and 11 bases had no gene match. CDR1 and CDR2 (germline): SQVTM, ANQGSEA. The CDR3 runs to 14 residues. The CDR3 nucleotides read TGCAGCGTGGTGGGACTAGGCAATGGGGATACGCAGTATTTT. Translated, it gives CSVVGLGNGDTQYF.

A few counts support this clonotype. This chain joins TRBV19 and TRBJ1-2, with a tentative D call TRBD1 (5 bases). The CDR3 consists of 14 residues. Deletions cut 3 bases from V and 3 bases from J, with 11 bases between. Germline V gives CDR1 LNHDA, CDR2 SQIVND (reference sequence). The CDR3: CASSMGGSHYGYTF. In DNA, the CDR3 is TGTGCCAGTAGTATGGGGGGATCTCACTATGGCTACACCTTC.

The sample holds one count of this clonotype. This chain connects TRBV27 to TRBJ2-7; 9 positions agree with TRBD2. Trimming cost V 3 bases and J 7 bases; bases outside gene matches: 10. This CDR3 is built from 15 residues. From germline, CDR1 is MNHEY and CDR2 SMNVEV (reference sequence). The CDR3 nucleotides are TGTGCCAGCAGTTTTAGCGGGAGATCTCCTAGGGAGCAGTACTTC. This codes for CASSFSGRSPREQYF.

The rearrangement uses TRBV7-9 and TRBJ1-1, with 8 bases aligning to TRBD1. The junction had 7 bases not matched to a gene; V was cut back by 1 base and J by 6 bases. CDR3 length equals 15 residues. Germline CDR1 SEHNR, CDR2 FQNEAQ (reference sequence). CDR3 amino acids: CASSLGSDRGAEAFF. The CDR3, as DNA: TGTGCCAGCAGCTTAGGGTCCGACAGGGGCGCTGAAGCTTTCTTT.

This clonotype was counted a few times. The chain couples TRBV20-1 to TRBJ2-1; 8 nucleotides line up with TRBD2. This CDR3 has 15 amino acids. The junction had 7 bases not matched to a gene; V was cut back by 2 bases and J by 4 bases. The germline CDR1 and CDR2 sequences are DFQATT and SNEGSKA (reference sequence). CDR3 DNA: TGCAGTGCTAGAATCTCGGGAGGGTTATACAATGAGCAGTTCTTC. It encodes CSARISGGLYNEQFF.

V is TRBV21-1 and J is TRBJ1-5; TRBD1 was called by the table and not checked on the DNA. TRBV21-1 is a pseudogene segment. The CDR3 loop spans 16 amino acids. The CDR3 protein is CASSIRPRQGREPQHF. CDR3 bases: TGTGCCAGCAGCATCCGGCCACGGCAGGGGCGGGAGCCCCAGCATTTT.

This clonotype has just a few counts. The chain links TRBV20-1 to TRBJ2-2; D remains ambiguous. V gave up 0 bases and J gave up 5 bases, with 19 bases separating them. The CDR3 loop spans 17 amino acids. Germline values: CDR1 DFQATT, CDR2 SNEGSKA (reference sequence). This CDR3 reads CSARDWTGGPETGELFF. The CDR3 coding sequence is TGCAGTGCTAGAGATTGGACCGGTGGCCCGGAAACCGGGGAGCTGTTTTTT.

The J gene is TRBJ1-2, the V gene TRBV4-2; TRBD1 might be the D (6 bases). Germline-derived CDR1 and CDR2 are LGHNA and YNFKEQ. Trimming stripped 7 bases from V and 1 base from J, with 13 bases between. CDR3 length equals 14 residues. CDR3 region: CASTLDRRNYGYTF. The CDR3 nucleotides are TGTGCCAGCACCCTGGACAGACGTAACTATGGCTACACCTTC.

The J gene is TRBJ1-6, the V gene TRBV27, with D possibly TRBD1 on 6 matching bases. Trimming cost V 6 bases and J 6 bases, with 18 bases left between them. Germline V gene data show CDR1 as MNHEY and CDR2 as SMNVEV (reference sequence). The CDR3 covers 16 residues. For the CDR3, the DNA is TGTGCCAGCAGATCAGGGGCCCCGAGGTCTAATTCACCCCTCCACTTT. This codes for CASRSGAPRSNSPLHF.

The CDR3 region is CSARASGLKNQPQHF. Written as DNA, the CDR3 is TGCAGTGCTAGAGCATCCGGGTTGAAGAATCAGCCCCAGCATTTT. This chain uses TRBV20-1 with TRBJ1-5; unclear D gene. Germline loops: CDR1 DFQATT, CDR2 SNEGSKA (reference sequence). Trimming left V 1 base short and J 4 bases short, with 14 bases between. This CDR3 comprises 15 residues.

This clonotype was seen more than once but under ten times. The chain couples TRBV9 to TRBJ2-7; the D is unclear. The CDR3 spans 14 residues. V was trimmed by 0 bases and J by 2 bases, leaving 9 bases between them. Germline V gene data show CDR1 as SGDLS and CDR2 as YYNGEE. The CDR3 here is CASSVDSRPYEQYF. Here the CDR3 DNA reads TGTGCCAGCAGCGTAGATTCCCGCCCCTACGAGCAGTACTTC.

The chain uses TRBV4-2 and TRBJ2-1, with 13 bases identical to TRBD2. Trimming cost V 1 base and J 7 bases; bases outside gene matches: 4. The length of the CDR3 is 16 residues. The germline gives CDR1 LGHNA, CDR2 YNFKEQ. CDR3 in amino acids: CASSQAGTSGINEQFF. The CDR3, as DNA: TGTGCCAGCAGCCAAGCCGGGACTAGCGGGATAAATGAGCAGTTCTTC.

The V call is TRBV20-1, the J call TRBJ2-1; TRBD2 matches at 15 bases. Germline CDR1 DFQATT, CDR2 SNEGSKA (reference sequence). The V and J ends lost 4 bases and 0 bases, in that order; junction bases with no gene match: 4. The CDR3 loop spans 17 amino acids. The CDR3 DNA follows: TGCAGTGCTAAAGGACTAGCGGGGGGGAGCTCCTACAATGAGCAGTTCTTC. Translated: CSAKGLAGGSSYNEQFF.

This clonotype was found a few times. The DNA of the CDR3 is TGTGCCAGCAGCTTGATCGCGGTTGAATGGGACACGAGCTACAATGAGCAGTTCTTC. It translates to CASSLIAVEWDTSYNEQFF. This chain links TRBV5-4 with TRBJ2-1, with D possibly being TRBD1 (6 bases). Germline V gives CDR1 SGHNT, CDR2 YYREEE (reference sequence). The CDR3 is 19 amino acids. The V end was cut by 1 base, the J end by 3 bases, with 23 bases between.

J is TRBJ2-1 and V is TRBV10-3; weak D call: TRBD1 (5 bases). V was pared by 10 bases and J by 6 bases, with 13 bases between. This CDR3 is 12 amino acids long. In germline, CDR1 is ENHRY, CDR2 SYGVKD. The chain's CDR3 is CATKWGANEQFF. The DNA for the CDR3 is TGTGCCACCAAATGGGGCGCCAATGAGCAGTTCTTC.

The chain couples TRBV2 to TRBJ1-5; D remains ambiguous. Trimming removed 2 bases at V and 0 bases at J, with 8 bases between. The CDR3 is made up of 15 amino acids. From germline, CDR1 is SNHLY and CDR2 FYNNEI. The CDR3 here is CASSELGNSNQPQHF. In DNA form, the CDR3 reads TGTGCCAGCAGTGAATTAGGGAATAGCAATCAGCCCCAGCATTTT. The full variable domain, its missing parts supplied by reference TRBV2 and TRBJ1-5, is EPEVTQTPSHQVTQMGQEVILRCVPISNHLYFYWYRQILGQKVEFLVSFYNNEISEKSEIFDDQFSVERPDGSNFTLKIRSTKLEDSAMYFCASSELGNSNQPQHFGDGTRLSIL.

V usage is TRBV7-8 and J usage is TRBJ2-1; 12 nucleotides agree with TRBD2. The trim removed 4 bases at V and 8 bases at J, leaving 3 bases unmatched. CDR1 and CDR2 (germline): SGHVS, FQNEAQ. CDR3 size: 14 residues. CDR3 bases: TGTGCCAGCAGCTCTAGCGGGGGGGCTCATGAGCAGTTCTTC. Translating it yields CASSSSGGAHEQFF.

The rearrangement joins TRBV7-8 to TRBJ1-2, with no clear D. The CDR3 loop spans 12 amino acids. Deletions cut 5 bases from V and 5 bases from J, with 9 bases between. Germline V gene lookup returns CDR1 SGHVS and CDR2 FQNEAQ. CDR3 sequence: CASSATEYGYTF. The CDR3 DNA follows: TGTGCCAGCAGCGCAACAGAATATGGCTACACCTTC. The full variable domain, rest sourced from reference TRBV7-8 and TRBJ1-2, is GAGVSQSPRYKVAKRGQDVALRCDPISGHVSLFWYQQALGQGPEFLTYFQNEAQLDKSGLPSDRFFAERPEGSVSTLKIQRTQQEDSAVYLCASSATEYGYTFGSGTRLTVV.

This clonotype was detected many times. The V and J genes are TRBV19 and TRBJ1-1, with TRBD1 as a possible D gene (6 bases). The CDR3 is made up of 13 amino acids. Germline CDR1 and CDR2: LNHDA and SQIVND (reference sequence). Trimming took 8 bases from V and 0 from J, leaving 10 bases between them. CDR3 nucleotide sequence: TGTGCCAGTGGGGGACAATTGAACACTGAAGCTTTCTTT. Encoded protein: CASGGQLNTEAFF.

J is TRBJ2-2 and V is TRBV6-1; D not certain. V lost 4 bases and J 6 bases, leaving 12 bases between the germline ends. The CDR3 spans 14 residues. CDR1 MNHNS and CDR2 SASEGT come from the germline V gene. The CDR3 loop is CASSVAPVAGELFF. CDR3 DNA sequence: TGTGCCAGCAGTGTGGCCCCGGTGGCCGGGGAGCTGTTTTTT.